A selection of T cell receptor beta chains follows, all from one sample in a study of cytomegalovirus exposure and HLA in healthy donors. The table came from immunoSEQ multiplex PCR; TCRdb's copy has only in-frame clones and leaves some out. This table has roughly 92,000 clones, 80% appearing once. Material for sequencing was PBMCs. These receptor sequences come from a middle-aged man in good health and CMV-seropositive. Both conserved end residues are part of each CDR3. Each record gives: CDR3 DNA, CDR3 protein, D gene, V gene, clone size, J gene. A D gene is named only where the DNA matches it firmly. Expanded clones get a size class; other rows say once, few or many, or leave the size out.

CDR3 DNA: TGTGCCAGCAGCTTAGGCACAGGGGTCAACAATGAGCAGTTCTTC
CDR3 protein: CASSLGTGVNNEQFF
D gene: TRBD1
V gene: TRBV5-6
clone size: .
J gene: TRBJ2-1

CDR3 DNA: TGTGCCAGCAGCTTACGCACACCCCCGATGACTGGAAACACCATATATTTT
CDR3 protein: CASSLRTPPMTGNTIYF
D gene: .
V gene: TRBV7-3
clone size: .
J gene: TRBJ1-3

CDR3 DNA: TGCGCCAGCAGCCCGAACAGGGGGCTAATCTATGGCTACACCTTC
CDR3 protein: CASSPNRGLIYGYTF
D gene: TRBD1
V gene: TRBV4-1
clone size: .
J gene: TRBJ1-2

CDR3 DNA: TGTGCCAGCAGCTTGGCAGGGTCACGAAACACCATATATTTT
CDR3 protein: CASSLAGSRNTIYF
D gene: .
V gene: TRBV7-2
clone size: few
J gene: TRBJ1-3

CDR3 DNA: TGTGCCAGCAGGGCATCCGGAGCTGGAAACACCATATATTTT
CDR3 protein: CASRASGAGNTIYF
D gene: .
V gene: TRBV27
clone size: .
J gene: TRBJ1-3

CDR3 DNA: TGCGCCAGCAGCGGGGGGTCCTACGAGCAGTACTTC
CDR3 protein: CASSGGSYEQYF
D gene: .
V gene: TRBV5-1
clone size: few
J gene: TRBJ2-7

CDR3 DNA: TGTGCCACCAGCAGAGTGGCAGGGAATGAAAAACTGTTTTTT
CDR3 protein: CATSRVAGNEKLFF
D gene: .
V gene: TRBV15
clone size: .
J gene: TRBJ1-4

CDR3 DNA: TGTGCCAGTAGTATAAGTTCCAGCGGGAGGGCCGACGAGCAGTTCTTC
CDR3 protein: CASSISSSGRADEQFF
D gene: TRBD2
V gene: TRBV19
clone size: .
J gene: TRBJ2-1

CDR3 DNA: TGTGCCAGCAGCTTCTTGACAGGGTTTACCTATGGCTACACCTTC
CDR3 protein: CASSFLTGFTYGYTF
D gene: TRBD1
V gene: TRBV5-6
clone size: once
J gene: TRBJ1-2

CDR3 DNA: TGTGCCATCGGGAGGGACTACGAGCAGTACTTC
CDR3 protein: CAIGRDYEQYF
D gene: TRBD2
V gene: TRBV27
clone size: .
J gene: TRBJ2-7

CDR3 DNA: TGTGCCAGCAGCGAGGGGACACAAACGAATGAGCAGTTCTTC
CDR3 protein: CASSEGTQTNEQFF
D gene: .
V gene: TRBV9
clone size: .
J gene: TRBJ2-1